Listed below are T cell receptor beta chains from one sample, sequenced in a study of T cell responses to AZD1222 COVID-19 vaccine. The assay was immunoSEQ multiplex PCR, and TCRdb's table has in-frame clones only and misses some. The sample has more than 95,000 clones; roughly 91% are singletons. Sequenced here: peripheral blood, sampled on day 0 of AZD1222 vaccination. These receptors came from an adult in good health. CDR3s include the opening cysteine and the closing phenylalanine or tryptophan. Each record gives: clone size, D gene, V gene, J gene, CDR3 length, CDR3 protein, CDR3 DNA. The D gene is left open where the match is weak. The listing skips clone size in some rows; elsewhere it reads once, few, many or a size class.

.	.	TRBV9	TRBJ1-1	16	CASGHGGQIGGTEAFF	TGTGCCAGCGGACATGGTGGACAAATCGGGGGCACTGAAGCTTTCTTT
.	.	TRBV10-3	TRBJ1-2	12	CAISNSNYGYTF	TGTGCCATCAGCAATTCTAACTATGGCTACACCTTC
.	.	TRBV2	TRBJ1-1	14	CASSEPRENTEAFF	TGTGCCAGCAGTGAACCCAGGGAGAACACTGAAGCTTTCTTT
.	.	TRBV18	TRBJ2-1	16	CASSSTPSTEDNEQFF	TGTGCCAGCTCATCTACCCCATCGACAGAAGACAATGAGCAGTTCTTC
once	.	TRBV9	TRBJ2-3	16	CASSVAGDSDTDTQYF	TGTGCCAGCAGCGTAGCAGGTGACTCCGACACAGATACGCAGTATTTT
few	.	TRBV9	TRBJ2-1	13	CASSVETHNEQFF	TGTGCCAGCAGCGTAGAGACTCACAATGAGCAGTTCTTC
.	.	TRBV25-1	TRBJ1-3	15	CASSDPRSSGNTIYF	TGTGCCAGCAGTGACCCAAGGAGCTCTGGAAACACCATATATTTT
.	.	TRBV11-2	TRBJ2-7	14	CASSPRRGLYEQYF	TGTGCCAGCAGCCCCCGTAGGGGTCTCTACGAGCAGTACTTC
once	.	TRBV3-1/TRBV3-2	TRBJ2-6	16	CASSIKGPSGANVLTF	TGTGCCAGCAGCATAAAGGGTCCGTCTGGGGCCAACGTCCTGACTTTC
.	.	TRBV2	TRBJ1-1	13	CASSGSVGAFAFF	TGTGCCAGCAGTGGATCGGTAGGGGCCTTCGCTTTCTTT
few	TRBD1	TRBV7-8	TRBJ1-2	15	CASSLEGQGTYGYTF	TGTGCCAGCAGCTTAGAGGGACAGGGTACCTATGGCTACACCTTC
few	.	TRBV10-3	TRBJ1-2	14	CATRGAGKLSGYTF	TGTGCCACCAGGGGCGCAGGAAAGCTATCCGGCTACACCTTC
.	.	TRBV21-1	TRBJ1-2	10	CASSNYGYTF	TGTGCCAGCAGCAATTATGGCTACACCTTC
.	.	TRBV9	TRBJ1-3	14	CASSVSGAGNTIYF	TGTGCCAGCAGCGTATCAGGGGCAGGAAACACCATATATTTT
.	TRBD2	TRBV5-1	TRBJ2-5	14	CASSLPSGQETQYF	TGCGCCAGCAGCTTACCTAGCGGCCAAGAGACCCAGTACTTC
.	TRBD1	TRBV27	TRBJ1-2	15	CASTQTVGTVYGYTF	TGTGCCAGCACCCAAACGGTCGGGACAGTCTATGGCTACACCTTC
.	.	TRBV5-5	TRBJ2-2	15	CASSSLGVNTGELFF	TGTGCCAGCAGCTCCTTGGGGGTGAACACCGGGGAGCTGTTTTTT
.	TRBD1	TRBV9	TRBJ1-6	14	CASSVQGVNSPLHF	TGTGCCAGCAGCGTACAGGGGGTCAATTCACCCCTCCACTTT
.	TRBD1	TRBV5-1	TRBJ1-2	13	CASSSGQGEGYTF	TGCGCCAGCAGCTCCGGACAGGGAGAAGGCTACACCTTC
.	.	TRBV19	TRBJ2-3	15	CASSGTPPGAGTQYF	TGTGCCAGTAGTGGTACCCCACCGGGAGCTGGTACGCAGTATTTT
.	TRBD2	TRBV7-2	TRBJ2-2	15	CASSPIAGGTGELFF	TGTGCCAGCAGCCCCATAGCGGGAGGCACCGGGGAGCTGTTTTTT
.	.	TRBV7-8	TRBJ1-2	18	CASSLSPLTGARFYGYTF	TGTGCCAGCAGCTTATCCCCATTGACAGGCGCCAGGTTTTATGGCTACACCTTC
.	TRBD2	TRBV5-6	TRBJ2-7	13	CASSSRGVHEQYF	TGTGCCAGCAGCTCTCGGGGGGTCCACGAGCAGTACTTC
.	.	TRBV6-2/TRBV6-3	TRBJ2-4	17	CASSGGTLRTERNIQYF	TGTGCCAGCAGTGGGGGGACTCTGAGGACGGAGAGGAACATTCAGTACTTC
.	.	TRBV7-2	TRBJ1-1	13	CASSLGGLGGAFF	TGTGCCAGCAGCTTAGGAGGATTAGGGGGAGCTTTCTTT
few	.	TRBV21-1	TRBJ1-2	14	CASNPFQCCQGYTF	TGTGCCAGCAACCCCTTTCAGTGCTGTCAGGGCTACACCTTC
.	TRBD2	TRBV6-1	TRBJ2-3	15	CASSEGLAGKDTQYF	TGTGCCAGCAGTGAAGGGCTAGCGGGCAAAGATACGCAGTATTTT
.	TRBD1	TRBV2	TRBJ2-1	14	CASTGPGQNNEQFF	TGTGCCAGCACTGGGCCGGGACAGAACAATGAGCAGTTCTTC
.	TRBD1	TRBV25-1	TRBJ2-3	16	CASSGPGQGSTDTQYF	TGTGCCAGCAGTGGCCCGGGACAGGGGAGCACAGATACGCAGTATTTT
.	.	TRBV5-1	TRBJ1-6	14	CASSLDSGKSPLHF	TGCGCCAGCAGCTTGGATTCAGGGAAATCACCCCTCCACTTT
.	TRBD1	TRBV12-3/TRBV12-4	TRBJ1-1	11	CASSRTGIAFF	TGTGCCAGCAGTAGGACAGGTATAGCTTTCTTT